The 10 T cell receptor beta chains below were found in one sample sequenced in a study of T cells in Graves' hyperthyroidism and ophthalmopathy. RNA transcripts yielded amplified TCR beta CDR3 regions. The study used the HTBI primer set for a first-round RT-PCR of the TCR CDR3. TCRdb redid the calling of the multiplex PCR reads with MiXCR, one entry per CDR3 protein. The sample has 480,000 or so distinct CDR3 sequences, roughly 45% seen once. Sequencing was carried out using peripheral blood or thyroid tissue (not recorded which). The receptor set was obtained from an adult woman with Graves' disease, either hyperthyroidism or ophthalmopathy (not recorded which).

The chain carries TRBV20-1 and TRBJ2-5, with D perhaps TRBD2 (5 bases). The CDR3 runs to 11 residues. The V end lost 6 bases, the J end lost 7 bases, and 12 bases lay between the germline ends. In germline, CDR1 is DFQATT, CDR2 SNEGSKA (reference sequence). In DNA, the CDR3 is TGCAGTGCCCTCCCAAGCGGGACCCAGTACTTC. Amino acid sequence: CSALPSGTQYF.

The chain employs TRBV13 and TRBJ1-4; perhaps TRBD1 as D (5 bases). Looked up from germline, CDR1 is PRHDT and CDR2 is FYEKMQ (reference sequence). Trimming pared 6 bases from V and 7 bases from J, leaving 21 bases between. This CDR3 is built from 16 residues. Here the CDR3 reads CASSEALGTGGEKLFF. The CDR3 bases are TGTGCCAGCAGTGAAGCCTTAGGGACTGGGGGTGAAAAACTGTTTTTT.

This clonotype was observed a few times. The CDR3 is CASSLDRVAYEQYF. DNA of the CDR3: TGTGCCAGCAGCTTAGACAGGGTAGCCTACGAGCAGTACTTC. This chain connects TRBV7-6 to TRBJ2-7, with D possibly matching TRBD1 (6 bases). Looked up from germline, CDR1 is SGHVS and CDR2 is FNYEAQ. Deletions cut 1 base from V and 2 bases from J, with 9 bases between. There are 14 residues in the CDR3.

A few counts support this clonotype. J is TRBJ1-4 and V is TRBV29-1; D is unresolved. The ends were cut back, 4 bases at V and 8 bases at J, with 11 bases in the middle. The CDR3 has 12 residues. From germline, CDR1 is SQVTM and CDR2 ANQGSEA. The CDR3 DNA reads TGCAGCGTTGCCGTGGTGAACGAAAAACTGTTTTTT. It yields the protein CSVAVVNEKLFF.

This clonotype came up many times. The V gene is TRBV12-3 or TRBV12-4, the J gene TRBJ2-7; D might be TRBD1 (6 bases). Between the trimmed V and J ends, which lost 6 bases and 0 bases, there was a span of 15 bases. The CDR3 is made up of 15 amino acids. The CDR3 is CASRPGVRASYEQYF. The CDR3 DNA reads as TGTGCCAGCAGACCAGGGGTTCGAGCCTCCTACGAGCAGTACTTC.

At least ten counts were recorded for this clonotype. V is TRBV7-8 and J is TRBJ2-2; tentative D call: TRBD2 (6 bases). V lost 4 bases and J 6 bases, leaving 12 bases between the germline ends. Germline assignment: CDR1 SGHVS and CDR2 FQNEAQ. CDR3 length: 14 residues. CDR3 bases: TGTGCCAGCAGCTCACGGGCGGGGTCCGGGGAGCTGTTTTTT. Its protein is CASSSRAGSGELFF.

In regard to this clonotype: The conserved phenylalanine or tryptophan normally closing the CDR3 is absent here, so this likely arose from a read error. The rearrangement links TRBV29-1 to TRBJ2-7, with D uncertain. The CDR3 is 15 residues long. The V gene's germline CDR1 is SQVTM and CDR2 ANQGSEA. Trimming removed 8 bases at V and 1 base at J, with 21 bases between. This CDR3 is CSQEKGSTKSYEQYL. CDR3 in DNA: TGCAGCCAAGAGAAGGGTTCCACAAAATCCTACGAGCAGTACTTA.

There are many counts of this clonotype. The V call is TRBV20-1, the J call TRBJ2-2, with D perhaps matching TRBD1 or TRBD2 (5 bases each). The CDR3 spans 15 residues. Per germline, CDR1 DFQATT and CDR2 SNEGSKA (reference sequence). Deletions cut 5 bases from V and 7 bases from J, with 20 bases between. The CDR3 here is CSAPSGRPQYGELFF. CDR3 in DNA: TGCAGTGCTCCCTCGGGACGGCCACAATACGGGGAGCTGTTTTTT.

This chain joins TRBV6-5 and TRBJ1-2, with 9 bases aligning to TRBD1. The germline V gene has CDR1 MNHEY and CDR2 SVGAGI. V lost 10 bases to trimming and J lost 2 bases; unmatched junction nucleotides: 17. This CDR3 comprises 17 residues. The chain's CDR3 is CATSSGTGIIGNYGYTF. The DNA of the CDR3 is TGTGCCACGAGTTCCGGGACAGGGATCATTGGGAACTATGGCTACACCTTC.

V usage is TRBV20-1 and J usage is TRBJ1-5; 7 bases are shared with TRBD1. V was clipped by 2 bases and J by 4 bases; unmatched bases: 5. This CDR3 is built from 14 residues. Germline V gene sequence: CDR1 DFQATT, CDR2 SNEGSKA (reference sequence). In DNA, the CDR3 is TGCAGTGCTAGACCAGGGGGGCAAAATCAGCCCCAGCATTTT. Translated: CSARPGGQNQPQHF.